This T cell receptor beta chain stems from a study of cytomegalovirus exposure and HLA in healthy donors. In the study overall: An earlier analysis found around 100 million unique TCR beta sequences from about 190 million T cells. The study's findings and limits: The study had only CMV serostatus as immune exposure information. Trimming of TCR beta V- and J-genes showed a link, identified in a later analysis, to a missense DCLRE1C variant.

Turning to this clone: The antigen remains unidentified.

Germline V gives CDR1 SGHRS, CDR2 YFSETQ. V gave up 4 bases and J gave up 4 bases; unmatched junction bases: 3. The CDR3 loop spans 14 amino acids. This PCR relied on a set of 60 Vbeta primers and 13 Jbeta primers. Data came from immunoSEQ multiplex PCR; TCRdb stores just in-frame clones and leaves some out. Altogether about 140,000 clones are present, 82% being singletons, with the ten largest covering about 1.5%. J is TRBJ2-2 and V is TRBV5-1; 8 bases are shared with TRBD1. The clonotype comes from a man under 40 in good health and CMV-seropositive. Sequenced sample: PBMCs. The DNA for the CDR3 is TGCGCCAGCAGCGGACAGGGAACCACCGGGGAGCTGTTTTTT. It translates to CASSGQGTTGELFF. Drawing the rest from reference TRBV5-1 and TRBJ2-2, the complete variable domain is KAGVTQTPRYLIKTRGQQVTLSCSPISGHRSVSWYQQTPGQGLQFLFEYFSETQRNKGNFPGRFSGRQFSNSRSEMNVSTLELGDSALYLCASSGQGTTGELFFGEGSRLTVL.